The table lists the clone carrying this T cell receptor beta chain with many counts. Its target is unknown. TCRdb redid the calling of the RT-PCR reads with MiXCR, one entry per CDR3 protein. Of approximately 230,000 distinct CDR3 sequences in the sample, 12% were seen once. Germline CDR1 SQVTM, CDR2 ANQGSEA. Deletions cut 5 bases from V and 5 bases from J, with 12 bases between. The CDR3 sequence is 12 residues long. The sample comes from a study of response to subunit inactivated influenza vaccine. Study-wide results and limits: That few new T cells are recruited by each seasonal influenza vaccination was the authors' suggestion.

The chain joins TRBV29-1 to TRBJ2-5; D gene ambiguous. Sample: non-naive T cells sorted from PBMCs, taken less than 15 days before vaccination. The sequence was obtained from a man between 50 and 59 years old who received an inactivated influenza vaccine. Written as DNA, the CDR3 is TGCAGCGTTAAGGCTCGTTGGGAGACCCAGTACTTC. Its translation: CSVKARWETQYF.